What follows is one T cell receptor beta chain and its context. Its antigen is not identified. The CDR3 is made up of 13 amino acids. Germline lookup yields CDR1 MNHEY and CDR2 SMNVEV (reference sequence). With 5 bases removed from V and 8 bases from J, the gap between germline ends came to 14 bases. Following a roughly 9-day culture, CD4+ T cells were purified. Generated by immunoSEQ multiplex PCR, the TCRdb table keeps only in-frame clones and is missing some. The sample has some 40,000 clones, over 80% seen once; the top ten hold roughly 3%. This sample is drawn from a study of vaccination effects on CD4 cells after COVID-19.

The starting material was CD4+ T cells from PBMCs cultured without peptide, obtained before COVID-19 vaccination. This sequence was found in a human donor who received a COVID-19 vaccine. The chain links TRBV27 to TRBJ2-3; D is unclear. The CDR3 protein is CASSQPARPTQYF. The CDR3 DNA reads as TGTGCCAGCAGTCAACCCGCTCGCCCTACGCAGTATTTT.